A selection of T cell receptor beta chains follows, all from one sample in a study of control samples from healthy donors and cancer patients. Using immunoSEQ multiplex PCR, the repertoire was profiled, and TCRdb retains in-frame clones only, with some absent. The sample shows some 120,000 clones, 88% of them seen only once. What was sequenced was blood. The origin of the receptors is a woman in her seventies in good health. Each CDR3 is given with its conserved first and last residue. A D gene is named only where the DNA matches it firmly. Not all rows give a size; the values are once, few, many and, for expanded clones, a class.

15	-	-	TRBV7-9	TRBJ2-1	CASSLAGSSYNEQFF	TGTGCCAGCAGCTTAGCAGGGAGCTCCTACAATGAGCAGTTCTTC
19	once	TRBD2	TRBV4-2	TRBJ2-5	CASSQILGLAGGDQETQYF	TGTGCCAGCAGCCAAATCTTGGGACTAGCGGGGGGGGACCAAGAGACCCAGTACTTC
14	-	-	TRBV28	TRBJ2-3	CASSPRTISDTQYF	TGTGCCAGCAGTCCCCGGACTATTTCGGATACGCAGTATTTT
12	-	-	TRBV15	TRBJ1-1	CATSRGSTEAFF	TGTGCCACCAGCAGAGGGTCCACTGAAGCTTTCTTT
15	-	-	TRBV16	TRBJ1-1	CASSQGTALGTEAFF	TGTGCCAGCAGCCAAGGGACTGCCCTCGGCACTGAAGCTTTCTTT
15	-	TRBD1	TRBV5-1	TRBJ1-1	CASSFSGTGGTEAFF	TGCGCCAGCAGCTTCTCCGGGACAGGGGGCACTGAAGCTTTCTTT
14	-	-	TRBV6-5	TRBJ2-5	CASSYADRQETQYF	TGTGCCAGCAGTTACGCAGACAGGCAAGAGACCCAGTACTTC
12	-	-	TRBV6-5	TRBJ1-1	CATCSYLAEAFF	TGTGCCACATGCTCCTACCTGGCTGAAGCTTTCTTT
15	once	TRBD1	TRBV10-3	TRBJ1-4	CAISDSRDSNEKLFF	TGTGCCATCAGTGACTCCCGGGACAGTAATGAAAAACTGTTTTTT
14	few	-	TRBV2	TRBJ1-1	CASSPTRGSTEAFF	TGTGCCAGCAGCCCCACCCGTGGGAGCACTGAAGCTTTCTTT
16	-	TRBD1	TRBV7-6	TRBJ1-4	CASSLRDRADNEKLFF	TGTGCCAGCAGCTTAAGGGACAGGGCCGACAATGAAAAACTGTTTTTT
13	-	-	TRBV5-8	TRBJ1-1	CASSWGGFTEAFF	TGTGCCAGCAGCTGGGGGGGTTTCACTGAAGCTTTCTTT
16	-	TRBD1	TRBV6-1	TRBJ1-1	CASSEGPGQGANEAFF	TGTGCCAGCAGTGAAGGACCGGGACAGGGGGCCAATGAAGCTTTCTTT
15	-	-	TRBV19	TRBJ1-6	CASRDLGVYNSPLHF	TGTGCCAGTAGGGACCTGGGGGTCTATAATTCACCCCTCCACTTT
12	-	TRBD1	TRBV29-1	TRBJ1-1	CSVGTGGTEAFF	TGCAGCGTTGGGACAGGGGGTACTGAAGCTTTCTTT
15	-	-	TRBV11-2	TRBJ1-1	CASSPPAAMNTEAFF	TGTGCCAGCAGCCCACCCGCGGCGATGAACACTGAAGCTTTCTTT
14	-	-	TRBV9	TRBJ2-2	CASSPGTHGGELFF	TGTGCCAGCAGCCCCGGGACTCATGGCGGGGAGCTGTTTTTT
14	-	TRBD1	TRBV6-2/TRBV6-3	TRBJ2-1	CASSFRDRLGEQFF	TGTGCCAGCAGCTTCCGGGACAGGCTTGGCGAGCAGTTCTTC
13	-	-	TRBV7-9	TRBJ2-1	CASSSDSYNEQFF	TGTGCCAGCAGCTCGGACAGTTACAATGAGCAGTTCTTC
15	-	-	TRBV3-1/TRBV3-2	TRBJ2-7	CASTPARRHPDEQYF	TGTGCCAGCACGCCCGCCCGTCGGCACCCCGACGAGCAGTACTTC
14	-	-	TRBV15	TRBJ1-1	CATSSWGGNTEAFF	TGTGCCACCAGCAGTTGGGGGGGGAACACTGAAGCTTTCTTT
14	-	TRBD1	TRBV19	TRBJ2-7	CASSIQGARDEQYF	TGTGCCAGTAGTATACAGGGGGCAAGGGACGAGCAGTACTTC
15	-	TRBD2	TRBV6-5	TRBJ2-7	CASSQPSGAPYEQYF	TGTGCCAGCAGCCAACCTAGCGGGGCCCCCTACGAGCAGTACTTC
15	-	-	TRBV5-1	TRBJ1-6	CASSLEHPQNSPLHF	TGCGCCAGCAGCTTGGAGCACCCTCAGAATTCACCCCTCCACTTT
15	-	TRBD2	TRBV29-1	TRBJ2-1	CSATSLAGGKNEQFF	TGCAGCGCGACCTCCTTGGCGGGGGGCAAGAATGAGCAGTTCTTC
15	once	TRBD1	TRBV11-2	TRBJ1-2	CASSSFRGRRYGYTF	TGTGCCAGCAGCTCCTTCAGGGGGCGCAGATATGGCTACACCTTC
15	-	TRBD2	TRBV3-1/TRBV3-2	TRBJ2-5	CASSQDPTSEETQYF	TGTGCCAGCAGCCAAGATCCTACTAGCGAAGAGACCCAGTACTTC
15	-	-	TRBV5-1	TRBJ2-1	CASSNGGLSYNEQFF	TGCGCCAGCTCCAACGGGGGGCTTTCCTACAATGAGCAGTTCTTC
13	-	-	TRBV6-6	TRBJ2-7	CASRDPLSYEQYF	TGTGCCAGCCGGGACCCATTATCCTACGAGCAGTACTTC
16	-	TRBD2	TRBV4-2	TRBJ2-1	CASSIILAGQGNEQFF	TGTGCCAGCAGCATAATCCTAGCGGGGCAGGGCAATGAGCAGTTCTTC
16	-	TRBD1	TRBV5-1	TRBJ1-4	CASSLLAAGGNEKLFF	TGCGCCAGCAGCTTGTTAGCAGCAGGGGGTAATGAAAAACTGTTTTTT
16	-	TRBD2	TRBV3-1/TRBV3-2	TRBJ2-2	CASSPSGGANTGELFF	TGTGCCAGCAGCCCGAGCGGGGGAGCGAACACCGGGGAGCTGTTTTTT
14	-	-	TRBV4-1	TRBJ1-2	CASSQEAHTYGYTF	TGCGCCAGCAGCCAAGAAGCTCACACTTATGGCTACACCTTC
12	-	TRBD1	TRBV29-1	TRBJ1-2	CSAGQAIYGYTF	TGCAGCGCCGGACAGGCAATCTATGGCTACACCTTC
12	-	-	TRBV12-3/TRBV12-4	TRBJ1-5	CASRGSNQPQHF	TGTGCCAGCAGAGGGAGCAATCAGCCCCAGCATTTT
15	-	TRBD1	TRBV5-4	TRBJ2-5	CASSLAGQGSETQYF	TGTGCCAGCAGCTTGGCCGGACAGGGGTCGGAGACCCAGTACTTC
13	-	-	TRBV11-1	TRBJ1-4	CASSFGSSEKLFF	TGTGCCAGCAGCTTCGGCAGCTCCGAGAAACTGTTTTTT
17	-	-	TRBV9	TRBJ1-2	CASSTFRDARSNYGYTF	TGTGCCAGCAGCACATTTAGGGACGCCCGCTCCAACTATGGCTACACCTTC
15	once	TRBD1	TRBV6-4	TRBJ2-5	CASSPTGTGQETQYF	TGTGCCAGCAGCCCTACCGGGACAGGGCAAGAGACCCAGTACTTC